Given below is one TCR beta chain in context. This sample is part of a study of sequential checkpoint blockade in melanoma. As for the study in general: Randomization was 1:1 between first-line nivolumab→ipilimumab and ipilimumab→nivolumab. Both treatment sequences were followed by maintenance nivolumab.

Produced via immunoSEQ multiplex PCR; TCRdb's table is partial and in-frame only. The sample has over 3,000 clones, roughly 59% seen once. Documented treatment: randomized to nivolumab then ipilimumab (arm A) or the reverse (arm B). No patient had prior DNA-damaging chemotherapy. Live CD3+CD8+ CD19− CD56− cells were sorted from PBMCs. The length of the CDR3 is 13 residues. Germline CDR1 reads SGHRS; CDR2 reads YFSETQ. The V call is TRBV5-1, the J call TRBJ2-5; D is ambiguous. The J call may be in error: the DNA end matches TRBJ2-7 better. The TCR was taken from a human patient with melanoma. Some clones in this sample may be carry-over from other donors' samples. The source material was CD8+ T cells sorted from blood (inferred from file names), sampled from a patient given nivolumab and ipilimumab in sequence. For the CDR3, the DNA is TGCGCCAGCAGCCCCCCGGACTCCTACGAGCAGTACTTC. Translating it yields CASSPPDSYEQYF.